This T cell receptor (beta chain) was retrieved from a study of shared clonotypes between healthy human individuals. The sorted-subset replicate PCRs were given about 200 ng DNA, which is tens of thousands of T cell genomes. Original handling: As immunoSEQ supplied junction-only sequences (without quality scores), filtering differed. Measured with immunoSEQ multiplex PCR; TCRdb has only the in-frame clones, and not every one. V and J calls and clone size follow that table, whereas D and trimming were derived from the DNA. Among about 1,800,000 clones listed, 85% to 95% were seen once. This clone was picked up one time. The antigen is not known. Findings and limits, study-wide: Compared with clonotypes that all four donors shared, non-shared clonotypes had lower generation probabilities. The sharing of 4% to 5.5% of naive CD4 clonotypes was seen across a handful of donors.

The CDR3 has 15 residues. Trimming cost V 7 bases and J 6 bases; bases outside gene matches: 12. The germline V gene has CDR1 MDHEN and CDR2 SYDVKM. Naive CD8 cells comprised CD45RO-negative, CCR7-positively selected cells, excluding terminally differentiated effector memory CD45RA+ cells. Material for sequencing was naive CD8+ T cells sorted from blood. The receptor comes from a man younger than 35 in good health. This chain uses TRBV28 with TRBJ1-5; 7 positions agree with TRBD1. The CDR3 protein is CASTLTGAGGQPQHF. CDR3 nucleotide sequence: TGTGCCAGCACACTTACAGGGGCGGGCGGTCAGCCCCAGCATTTT.